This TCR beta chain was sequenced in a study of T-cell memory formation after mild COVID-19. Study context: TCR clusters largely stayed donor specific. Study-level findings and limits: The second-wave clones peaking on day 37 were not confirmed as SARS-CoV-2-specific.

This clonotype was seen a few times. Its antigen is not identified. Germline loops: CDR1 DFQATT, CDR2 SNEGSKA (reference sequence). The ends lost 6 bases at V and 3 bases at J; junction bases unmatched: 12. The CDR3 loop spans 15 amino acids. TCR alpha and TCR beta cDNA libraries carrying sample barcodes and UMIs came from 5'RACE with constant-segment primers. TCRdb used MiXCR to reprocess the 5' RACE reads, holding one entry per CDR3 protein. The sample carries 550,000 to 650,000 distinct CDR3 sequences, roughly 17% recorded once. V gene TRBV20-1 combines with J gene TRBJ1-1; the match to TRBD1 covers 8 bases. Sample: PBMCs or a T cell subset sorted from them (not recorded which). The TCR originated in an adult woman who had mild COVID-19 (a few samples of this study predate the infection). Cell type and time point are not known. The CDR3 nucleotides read TGCAGTGCCCCACCAGGGGGCAGGGGCGACACTGAAGCTTTCTTT. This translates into CSAPPGGRGDTEAFF.